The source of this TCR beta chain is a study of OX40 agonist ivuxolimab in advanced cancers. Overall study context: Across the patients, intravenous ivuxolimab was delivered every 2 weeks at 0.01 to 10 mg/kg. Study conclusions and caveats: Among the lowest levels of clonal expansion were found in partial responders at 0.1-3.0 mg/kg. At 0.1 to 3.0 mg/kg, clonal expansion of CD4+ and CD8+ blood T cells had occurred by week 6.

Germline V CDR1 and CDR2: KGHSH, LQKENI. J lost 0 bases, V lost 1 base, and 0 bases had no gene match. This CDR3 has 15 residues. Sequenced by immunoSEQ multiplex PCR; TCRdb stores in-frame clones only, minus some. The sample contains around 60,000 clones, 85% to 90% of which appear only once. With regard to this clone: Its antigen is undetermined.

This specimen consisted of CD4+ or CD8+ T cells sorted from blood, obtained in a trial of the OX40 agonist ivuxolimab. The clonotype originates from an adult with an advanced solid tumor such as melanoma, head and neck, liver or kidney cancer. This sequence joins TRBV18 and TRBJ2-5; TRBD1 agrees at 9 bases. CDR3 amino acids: CASSPRTGDQETQYF. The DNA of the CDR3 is TGTGCCAGCTCACCACGGACAGGGGACCAAGAGACCCAGTACTTC.